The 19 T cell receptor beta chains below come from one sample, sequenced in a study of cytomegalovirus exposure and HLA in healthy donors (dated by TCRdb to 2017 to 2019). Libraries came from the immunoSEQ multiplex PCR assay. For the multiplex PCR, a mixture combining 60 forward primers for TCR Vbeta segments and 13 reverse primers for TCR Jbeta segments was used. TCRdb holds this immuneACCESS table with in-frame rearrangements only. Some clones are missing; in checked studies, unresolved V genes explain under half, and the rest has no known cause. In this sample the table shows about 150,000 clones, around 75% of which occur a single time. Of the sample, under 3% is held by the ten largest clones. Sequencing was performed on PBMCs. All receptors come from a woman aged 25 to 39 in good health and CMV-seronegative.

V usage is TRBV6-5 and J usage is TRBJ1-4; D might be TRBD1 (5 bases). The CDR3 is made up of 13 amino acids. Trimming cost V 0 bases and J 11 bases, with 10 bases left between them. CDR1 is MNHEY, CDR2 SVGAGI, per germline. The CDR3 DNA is TGTGCCAGCAGTTACTCGGTGGGGGGTAAACTGTTTTTT. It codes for CASSYSVGGKLFF.

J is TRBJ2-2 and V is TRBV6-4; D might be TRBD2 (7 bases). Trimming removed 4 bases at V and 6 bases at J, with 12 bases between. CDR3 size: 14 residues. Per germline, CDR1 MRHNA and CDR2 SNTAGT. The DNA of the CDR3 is TGTGCCAGCAGTGCCGAGGGGGGGCCCGGGGAGCTGTTTTTT. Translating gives CASSAEGGPGELFF.

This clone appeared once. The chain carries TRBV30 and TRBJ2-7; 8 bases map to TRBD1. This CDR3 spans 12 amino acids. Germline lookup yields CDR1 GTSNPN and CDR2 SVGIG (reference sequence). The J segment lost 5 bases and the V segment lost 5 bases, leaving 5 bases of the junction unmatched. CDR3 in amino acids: CAWGQGSHEQYF. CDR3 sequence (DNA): TGTGCCTGGGGACAGGGATCCCACGAGCAGTACTTC.

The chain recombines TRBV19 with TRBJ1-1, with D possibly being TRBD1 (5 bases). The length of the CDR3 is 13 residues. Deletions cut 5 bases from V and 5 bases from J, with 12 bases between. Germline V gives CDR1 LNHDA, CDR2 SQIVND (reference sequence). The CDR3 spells CASSSRVETEAFF. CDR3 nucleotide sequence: TGTGCCAGTAGTTCCAGGGTGGAGACTGAAGCTTTCTTT.

The CDR3 reads CARQEGTGGFYEQYF. CDR3 nucleotide sequence: TGTGCCAGACAAGAAGGGACAGGGGGCTTCTACGAGCAGTACTTC. The chain links TRBV2 to TRBJ2-7, with TRBD1 matching 12 bases. This CDR3 region has 15 residues. Germline loops: CDR1 SNHLY, CDR2 FYNNEI. Trimming took 9 bases from V and 3 from J; bases not matched to a gene: 9.

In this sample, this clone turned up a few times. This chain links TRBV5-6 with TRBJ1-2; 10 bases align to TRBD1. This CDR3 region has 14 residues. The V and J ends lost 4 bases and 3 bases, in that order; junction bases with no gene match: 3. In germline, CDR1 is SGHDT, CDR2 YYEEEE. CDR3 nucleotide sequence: TGTGCCAGCAGCCCGGGGACAGGGGACTATGGCTACACCTTC. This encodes CASSPGTGDYGYTF. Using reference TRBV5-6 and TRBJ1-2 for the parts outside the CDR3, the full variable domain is DAGVTQSPTHLIKTRGQQVTLRCSPKSGHDTVSWYQQALGQGPQFIFQYYEEEERQRGNFPDRFSGHQFPNYSSELNVNALLLGDSALYLCASSPGTGDYGYTFGSGTRLTVV.

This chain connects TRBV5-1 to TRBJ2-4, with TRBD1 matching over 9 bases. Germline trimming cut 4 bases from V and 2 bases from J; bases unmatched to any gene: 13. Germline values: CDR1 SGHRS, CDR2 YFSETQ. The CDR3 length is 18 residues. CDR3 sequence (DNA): TGCGCCAGCAGCCGATCAAAACTACAGGGGGCGACCAAAAACATTCAGTACTTC. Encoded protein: CASSRSKLQGATKNIQYF. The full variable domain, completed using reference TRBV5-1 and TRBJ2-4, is KAGVTQTPRYLIKTRGQQVTLSCSPISGHRSVSWYQQTPGQGLQFLFEYFSETQRNKGNFPGRFSGRQFSNSRSEMNVSTLELGDSALYLCASSRSKLQGATKNIQYFGAGTRLSVL.

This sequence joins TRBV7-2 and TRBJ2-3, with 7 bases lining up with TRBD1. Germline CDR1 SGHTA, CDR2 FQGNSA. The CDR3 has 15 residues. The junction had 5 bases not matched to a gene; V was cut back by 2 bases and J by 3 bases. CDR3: CASSLQGVITDTQYF. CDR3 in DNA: TGTGCCAGCAGCTTACAGGGGGTCATAACAGATACGCAGTATTTT.

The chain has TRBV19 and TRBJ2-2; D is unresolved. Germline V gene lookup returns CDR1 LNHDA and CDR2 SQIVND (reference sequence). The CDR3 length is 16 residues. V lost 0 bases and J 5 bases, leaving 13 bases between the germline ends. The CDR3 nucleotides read TGTGCCAGTAGTATAGATCGTGCGGTGCTTACCGGGGAGCTGTTTTTT. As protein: CASSIDRAVLTGELFF.

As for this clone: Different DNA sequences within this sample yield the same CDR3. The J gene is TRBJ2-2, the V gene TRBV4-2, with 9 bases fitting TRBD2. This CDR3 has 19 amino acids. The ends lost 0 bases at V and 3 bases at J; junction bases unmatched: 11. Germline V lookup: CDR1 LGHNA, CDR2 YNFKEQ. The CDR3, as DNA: TGTGCCAGCAGCCAAGATCCAGCGGGAGGCGACTTCCACACCGGGGAGCTGTTTTTT. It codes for CASSQDPAGGDFHTGELFF.

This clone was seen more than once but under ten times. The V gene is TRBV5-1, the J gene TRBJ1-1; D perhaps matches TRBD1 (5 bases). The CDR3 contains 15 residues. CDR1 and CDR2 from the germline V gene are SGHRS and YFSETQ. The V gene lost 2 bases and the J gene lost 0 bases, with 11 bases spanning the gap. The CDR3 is CASSFAGGLNTEAFF. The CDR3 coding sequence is TGCGCCAGCAGCTTTGCCGGGGGATTGAACACTGAAGCTTTCTTT.

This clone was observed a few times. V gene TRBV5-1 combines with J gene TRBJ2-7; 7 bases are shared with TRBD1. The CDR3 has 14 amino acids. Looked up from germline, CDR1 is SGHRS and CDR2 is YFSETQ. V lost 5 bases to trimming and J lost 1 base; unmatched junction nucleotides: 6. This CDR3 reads CASRSGTESYEQYF. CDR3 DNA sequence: TGCGCCAGCAGATCCGGGACAGAATCCTACGAGCAGTACTTC.

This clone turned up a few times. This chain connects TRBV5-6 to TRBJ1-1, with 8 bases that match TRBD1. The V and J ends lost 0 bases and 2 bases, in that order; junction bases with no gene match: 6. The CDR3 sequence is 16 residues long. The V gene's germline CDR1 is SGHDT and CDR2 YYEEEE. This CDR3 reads CASSLGARGLNTEAFF. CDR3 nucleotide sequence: TGTGCCAGCAGCTTGGGTGCCAGGGGGCTAAACACTGAAGCTTTCTTT.

CDR3 sequence: CASSRGGSSYEQYF. CDR3 bases: TGTGCCAGCTCACGTGGAGGGAGCTCCTACGAGCAGTACTTC. This rearrangement joins TRBV18 to TRBJ2-7; D is perhaps TRBD2 (6 bases). This CDR3 contains 14 residues. From germline, CDR1 is KGHSH and CDR2 LQKENI. Trimming stripped 4 bases from V and 0 bases from J, with 10 bases between.

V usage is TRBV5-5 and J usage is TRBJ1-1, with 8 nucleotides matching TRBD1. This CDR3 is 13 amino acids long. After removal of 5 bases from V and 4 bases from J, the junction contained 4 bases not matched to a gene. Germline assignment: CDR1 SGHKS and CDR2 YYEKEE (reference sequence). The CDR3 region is CASSLTGVTEAFF. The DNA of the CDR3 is TGTGCCAGCAGTTTGACAGGGGTCACTGAAGCTTTCTTT.

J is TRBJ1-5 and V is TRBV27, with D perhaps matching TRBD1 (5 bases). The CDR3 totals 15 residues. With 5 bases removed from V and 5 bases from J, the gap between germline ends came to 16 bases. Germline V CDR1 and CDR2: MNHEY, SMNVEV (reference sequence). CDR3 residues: CASSASPTGDQPQHF. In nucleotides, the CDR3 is TGTGCCAGCAGTGCGAGTCCCACGGGGGATCAGCCCCAGCATTTT.

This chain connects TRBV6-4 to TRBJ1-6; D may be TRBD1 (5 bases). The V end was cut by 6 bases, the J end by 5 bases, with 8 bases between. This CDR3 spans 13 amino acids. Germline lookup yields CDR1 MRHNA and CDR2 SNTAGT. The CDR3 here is CASRGADNSPLHF. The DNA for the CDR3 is TGTGCCAGCAGAGGGGCCGATAATTCACCCCTCCACTTT.

The CDR3 DNA sequence: TGTGCCAGCAGTCGCCTCCGGAGCCAAGAGACCCAGTACTTC. It yields the protein CASSRLRSQETQYF. The chain couples TRBV6-1 to TRBJ2-5; no clear D. The length of the CDR3 is 14 residues. With 5 bases removed from V and 1 base from J, the gap between germline ends came to 11 bases. Germline assignment: CDR1 MNHNS and CDR2 SASEGT.

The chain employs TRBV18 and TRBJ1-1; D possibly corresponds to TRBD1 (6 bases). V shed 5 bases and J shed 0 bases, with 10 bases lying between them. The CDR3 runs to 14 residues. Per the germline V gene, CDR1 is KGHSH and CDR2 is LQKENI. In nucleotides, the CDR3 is TGTGCCAGCTCAGGACAGTTGCTGAACACTGAAGCTTTCTTT. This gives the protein CASSGQLLNTEAFF.